The clone carrying this TCR beta chain appeared a single time. What it binds is not known. The data belong to a study of CD4 T cells in relation to SARS-CoV-2 and coronaviruses. Background on the study: After roughly 9 days of antigen culture, PBMC TCR beta CDR3s were sequenced. Study results and caveats: In roughly 65% of donors, memory CD4+ clonotypes crossrecognized SARS-CoV-2 and at least one common cold coronavirus spike. No donor gave both pre-pandemic and post-infection samples.

TCRdb's copy holds only in-frame clones and misses some; the assay was immunoSEQ multiplex PCR. The sample has about 16,000 clones; over 80% are singletons. CD4+ T cells from unexposed donors were obtained before the COVID-19 pandemic (2011-2018). After roughly ten days of culture, CD4+ T cells were isolated. Unexposed-donor CD4+ T cells were probed with SARS-CoV-2 S/N and four cold-coronavirus spikes, cells permitting. Looked up from germline, CDR1 is MNHEY and CDR2 is SVGEGT. The CDR3 consists of 13 residues. Between the trimmed V and J ends, which lost 4 bases and 0 bases, there was a span of 4 bases.

The source of this sequence is a human donor in good health. The sample comprised CD4+ T cells from PBMCs, cultured in vitro. The rearrangement joins TRBV6-2 or TRBV6-3 to TRBJ1-5; D ambiguous. The CDR3 spells CASSLTSNQPQHF. CDR3 nucleotides: TGTGCCAGCAGTTTGACTAGCAATCAGCCCCAGCATTTT.